The 30 T cell receptor beta chains below were found in one sample sequenced in a study of blood T cells in healthy people across ages. A sample-barcoded 5' primer and a J-beta primer mix were used in a second PCR of roughly 7 to 11 cycles. One entry per CDR3 protein, called by TCRdb with MiXCR from the 5' RACE reads. The sample lists 750,000 to 950,000 distinct CDR3 sequences; more than 25% were seen once. The same data also contributed to another study, on T cells of mothers and their children.

Sequenced: blood. The source of these receptors is a boy aged 5 to 17 in good health.

V is TRBV11-2 and J is TRBJ2-3; 7 bases fit TRBD1. The CDR3 consists of 15 residues. Per the germline V gene, CDR1 is SGHAT and CDR2 is FQNNGV. Trimming took 5 bases from V and 4 from J; bases not matched to a gene: 9. CDR3 sequence: CASSQDPQGADTQYF. As DNA, the CDR3 is TGTGCCAGCAGCCAGGATCCGCAGGGGGCAGATACGCAGTATTTT. Supplemented by reference TRBV11-2 and TRBJ2-3, the full variable domain reads EAGVAQSPRYKIIEKRQSVAFWCNPISGHATLYWYQQILGQGPKLLIQFQNNGVVDDSQLPKDRFSAERLKGVDSTLKIQPAKLEDSAVYLCASSQDPQGADTQYFGPGTRLTVL.

A remark on this clonotype: An end of the junction does not agree with germline; a read error may underlie this. The chain is built from TRBV10-3 and TRBJ1-3; 7 nucleotides agree with TRBD1. The CDR3 runs 18 residues. CDR1 and CDR2 from the germline V gene are ENHRY and SYGVKD. This CDR3 is CAISESRTGPVGGNTIYF. DNA of the CDR3: TGTGCCATCAGCGAGTCGAGGACAGGACCCGTCGGCGGAAACACCATATATTTT.

The chain combines TRBV7-9 with TRBJ2-7; 9 bases match TRBD1. This CDR3 region has 13 residues. CDR1 SEHNR and CDR2 FQNEAQ come from the germline V gene (reference sequence). V trimming: 7 bases; J trimming: 7 bases; junction bases outside the gene matches: 8. The CDR3, as DNA: TGTGCCAGCACCGGGACAGGGAACTATGAGCAGTACTTC. It is translated as CASTGTGNYEQYF.

This clonotype appeared a few times. A read error may account for a junction end that differs from germline. The chain couples TRBV20-1 to TRBJ2-1; either TRBD1 or TRBD2 may fit D (6 bases each). Germline assignment: CDR1 DFQATT and CDR2 SNEGSKA (reference sequence). The CDR3 runs 16 residues. The CDR3 protein is CIARFPGGRSYNEQFF. CDR3 nucleotide sequence: TGCATTGCTCGGTTCCCCGGGGGCCGCTCCTACAATGAGCAGTTCTTC.

The V gene is TRBV24-1, the J gene TRBJ2-5; tentatively, D is TRBD2 (6 bases). The end of the DNA is better explained by TRBJ2-7, so the J call may be wrong. Germline V gives CDR1 KGHDR, CDR2 SFDVKD. The CDR3 is 16 residues long. CDR3 amino acids: CATSDSGRKGTYEQYF. CDR3 nucleotide sequence: TGTGCCACCAGTGACTCAGGGAGGAAGGGAACCTACGAGCAGTACTTC.

V gene TRBV3-1 combines with J gene TRBJ2-1; 10 bases are shared with TRBD1. Looked up from germline, CDR1 is LGHDT and CDR2 is YNNKEL (reference sequence). This CDR3 contains 14 residues. Unmatched junction bases numbered 6, after V lost 8 bases and J lost 5 bases. In DNA, the CDR3 is TGTGCCAGCCGCGACAGGGGGCTGGACAATGAGCAGTTCTTC. Translated: CASRDRGLDNEQFF.

The chain links TRBV5-1 to TRBJ2-1; D unresolved. The CDR3 consists of 16 residues. V lost 0 bases to trimming and J lost 5 bases, with 15 bases between them. Germline CDR1 and CDR2: SGHRS and YFSETQ. The CDR3 DNA follows: TGCGCCAGCAGCTTGGATGGATACCCTCAGGACAATGAGCAGTTCTTC. Its protein product is CASSLDGYPQDNEQFF.

The V call is TRBV5-1, the J call TRBJ1-3; TRBD1 is a possible D gene (5 bases). The CDR3 contains 14 residues. Trimming cost V 4 bases and J 1 base, with 9 bases left between them. Germline V gene lookup returns CDR1 SGHRS and CDR2 YFSETQ. CDR3 amino acids: CASSGGESGNTIYF. CDR3 coding DNA: TGCGCCAGCAGCGGAGGGGAGTCTGGAAACACCATATATTTT.

The chain uses TRBV7-8 and TRBJ2-4; 7 nucleotides line up with TRBD2. The CDR3 extends over 16 amino acids. V trimming: 5 bases; J trimming: 3 bases; junction bases outside the gene matches: 10. Germline lookup yields CDR1 SGHVS and CDR2 FQNEAQ. CDR3 amino acids: CASSPRWGGDKNIQYF. CDR3 coding DNA: TGTGCCAGCAGCCCGCGGTGGGGGGGGGACAAAAACATTCAGTACTTC.

This clonotype has only a few counts. Here the CDR3 DNA reads TGTGCCAGCAGCTTCCGTGGGCGGGAGCAGTTCTTC. This codes for CASSFRGREQFF. The chain carries TRBV7-6 and TRBJ2-1; no reliable D call. Trimming stripped 3 bases from V and 10 bases from J, with 10 bases between. There are 12 residues in the CDR3. Germline V CDR1 and CDR2: SGHVS, FNYEAQ. The whole variable domain, filled in from reference TRBV7-6 and TRBJ2-1, reads GAGVSQSPRYKVTKRGQDVALRCDPISGHVSLYWYRQALGQGPEFLTYFNYEAQQDKSGLPNDRFSAERPEGSISTLTIQRTEQRDSAMYRCASSFRGREQFFGPGTRLTVL.

The genes are TRBV2 and TRBJ2-4; the D gene is possibly TRBD2 (5 bases). The germline V and J ends were trimmed by 2 bases and 3 bases, with 11 bases remaining between them. This CDR3 has 15 amino acids. Germline V gene data show CDR1 as SNHLY and CDR2 as FYNNEI. CDR3 nucleotide sequence: TGTGCCAGCAGTGAACCCCAACGGGGCAAAAACATTCAGTACTTC. This translates into CASSEPQRGKNIQYF.

The chain couples TRBV18 to TRBJ2-5; D gene ambiguous. Germline V CDR1 and CDR2: KGHSH, LQKENI. The V end was cut by 2 bases, the J end by 2 bases, with 12 bases between. This CDR3 spans 15 amino acids. Written as DNA, the CDR3 is TGTGCCAGCTCACCATTCGCAGGCCTTCAAGAGACCCAGTACTTC. Translation: CASSPFAGLQETQYF.

This clonotype was seen more than once but under ten times. The chain joins TRBV3-1 to TRBJ2-5, with a weak D call TRBD1 (6 bases). The CDR3 extends over 15 amino acids. With 4 bases removed from V and 5 bases from J, the gap between germline ends came to 17 bases. The germline V gene has CDR1 LGHDT and CDR2 YNNKEL (reference sequence). The CDR3 region is CASSLGDKLVETQYF. CDR3 nucleotide sequence: TGTGCCAGCAGCCTAGGGGACAAGTTAGTCGAGACCCAGTACTTC.

J is TRBJ1-2 and V is TRBV28; 7 bases are shared with TRBD1. The junction had 16 bases not matched to a gene; V was cut back by 5 bases and J by 7 bases. Germline CDR1 and CDR2: MDHEN and SYDVKM. The CDR3 consists of 16 residues. This chain's CDR3 is CASSPPTDRVVTGYTF. CDR3 nucleotides: TGTGCCAGCAGTCCACCTACTGACAGGGTCGTAACTGGCTACACCTTC.

This clonotype was seen a handful of times. The V and J genes are TRBV28 and TRBJ1-3; TRBD1 agrees at 8 bases. CDR3 length: 14 residues. Germline-derived CDR1 and CDR2 are MDHEN and SYDVKM. V shed 6 bases and J 3 bases; nucleotides not matched to a gene: 4. The CDR3 DNA is TGTGCCAGCAGAATACAGGGGGGTGGAAACACCATATATTTT. Residues: CASRIQGGGNTIYF.

The V and J genes are TRBV20-1 and TRBJ1-3; TRBD1 is a possible D gene (6 bases). The germline V gene has CDR1 DFQATT and CDR2 SNEGSKA (reference sequence). The CDR3 spans 14 residues. V was pared by 4 bases and J by 0 bases, with 10 bases between. The CDR3 DNA is TGCAGTGCTAATGACAGGAACTCTGGAAACACCATATATTTT. Protein sequence: CSANDRNSGNTIYF.

The V and J genes are TRBV12-3 or TRBV12-4 and TRBJ1-3; D uncertain. V was trimmed by 1 base and J by 3 bases, leaving 13 bases between them. The CDR3 runs to 16 residues. The CDR3 sequence is CASSLERGELGNTIYF. DNA of the CDR3: TGTGCCAGCAGTTTAGAGCGGGGAGAGCTTGGAAACACCATATATTTT.

This clonotype was found a few times. The V call is TRBV10-3, the J call TRBJ1-1; D gene ambiguous. This CDR3 is 11 amino acids long. V lost 8 bases, J lost 3 bases, and 7 bases lay in between. Germline values: CDR1 ENHRY, CDR2 SYGVKD. The CDR3 region is CAISEDTEAFF. CDR3 coding DNA: TGTGCCATCTCTGAGGACACTGAAGCTTTCTTT.

This clonotype was picked up a small number of times. The gene calls are TRBV5-1 and TRBJ2-5; the match to TRBD1 covers 9 bases. The J call may be mistaken, given a closer DNA end match to TRBJ2-7. Germline V lookup: CDR1 SGHRS, CDR2 YFSETQ. The CDR3 sequence is 14 residues long. The CDR3 reads CASNPGQGRDEQYF. Here the CDR3 DNA reads TGCGCCAGCAATCCGGGACAGGGTCGAGACGAGCAGTACTTC.

This clonotype was detected only a few times. The V call is TRBV2, the J call TRBJ1-4; possibly TRBD1 for D (5 bases). Trimming took 5 bases from V and 8 from J, leaving 12 bases between them. Germline V gene sequence: CDR1 SNHLY, CDR2 FYNNEI. The CDR3 contains 13 residues. CDR3 in DNA: TGTGCCAGCAGTCGAGGGGCTCGGGAAAAACTGTTTTTT. This translates into CASSRGAREKLFF.

In DNA, the CDR3 is TGTGCCAGCAGCGTACTAGGGGGGGAGGGGAAAGGGACCCAGTACTTC. Its protein product is CASSVLGGEGKGTQYF. The V gene is TRBV9, the J gene TRBJ2-5, with D tentatively TRBD2 (7 bases). The CDR3 extends over 16 amino acids. CDR1 and CDR2 (germline): SGDLS, YYNGEE. V was clipped by 1 base and J by 7 bases, with 20 bases between them.

This clonotype was observed a few times. This rearrangement joins TRBV24-1 to TRBJ2-4; tentatively, D is TRBD2 (5 bases). The CDR3 length is 16 residues. With 1 base removed from V and 1 base from J, the gap between germline ends came to 10 bases. CDR1 KGHDR and CDR2 SFDVKD come from the germline V gene. The CDR3 region is CATSDFLIAAKNIQYF. The CDR3 DNA follows: TGTGCCACCAGTGATTTTCTCATAGCGGCCAAAAACATTCAGTACTTC.

The V and J genes are TRBV20-1 and TRBJ2-3; 12 bases align to TRBD2. J gave up 2 bases and V 6 bases, and 3 bases lay outside the gene matches. The CDR3 contains 14 residues. Germline V gene lookup returns CDR1 DFQATT and CDR2 SNEGSKA (reference sequence). CDR3 sequence: CSARLAGATDTQYF. CDR3 DNA sequence: TGCAGTGCCCGACTAGCGGGGGCCACAGATACGCAGTATTTT.

The V call is TRBV6-5, the J call TRBJ2-5; 9 nucleotides line up with TRBD1. The end of the DNA is better explained by TRBJ2-7, so the J call may be wrong. CDR3 length equals 15 residues. Per germline, CDR1 MNHEY and CDR2 SVGAGI. The CDR3: CASSLHRGPSYEQYF. CDR3 bases: TGTGCCAGCAGTTTACACAGGGGGCCCTCCTACGAGCAGTACTTC.

The V gene is TRBV7-8, the J gene TRBJ2-5; D is possibly TRBD1 (5 bases). The CDR3 totals 15 residues. Trimming removed 1 base from V and 5 bases from J, with 14 bases in between. CDR1 and CDR2 from the germline V gene are SGHVS and FQNEAQ. The CDR3 DNA reads TGTGCCAGCAGCTTAGTTAGGGGATACGGGGAGACCCAGTACTTC. Translation gives CASSLVRGYGETQYF.

The chain couples TRBV11-2 to TRBJ2-1; D may be TRBD1 or TRBD2 (6 bases each). Trimming removed 4 bases from V and 1 base from J, with 8 bases in between. CDR1 and CDR2 from the germline V gene are SGHAT and FQNNGV. CDR3 length: 14 residues. The CDR3 is CASSWGASYNEQFF. CDR3 in DNA: TGTGCCAGCAGCTGGGGGGCATCCTACAATGAGCAGTTCTTC.

This clonotype has just a few counts. V and J are TRBV2 and TRBJ1-4; D is ambiguous. Deletions cut 2 bases from V and 10 bases from J, with 14 bases between. Germline lookup yields CDR1 SNHLY and CDR2 FYNNEI. The CDR3 contains 14 residues. As DNA, the CDR3 is TGTGCCAGCAGTGAATTGGTGGCTATTGGAAAACTGTTTTTT. Translation: CASSELVAIGKLFF.

This sequence joins TRBV2 and TRBJ2-1; TRBD2 matches at 14 bases. The CDR3 has 17 amino acids. V trimming: 5 bases; J trimming: 4 bases; junction bases outside the gene matches: 7. The germline V gene encodes CDR1 SNHLY and CDR2 FYNNEI. The CDR3 reads CASSSPGTSGGYNEQFF. CDR3 nucleotide sequence: TGTGCCAGCAGTTCCCCCGGGACTAGCGGGGGTTACAATGAGCAGTTCTTC. Drawing the rest from reference TRBV2 and TRBJ2-1, the complete variable domain is EPEVTQTPSHQVTQMGQEVILRCVPISNHLYFYWYRQILGQKVEFLVSFYNNEISEKSEIFDDQFSVERPDGSNFTLKIRSTKLEDSAMYFCASSSPGTSGGYNEQFFGPGTRLTVL.

This clonotype appeared a few times. This chain links TRBV12-5 with TRBJ1-3; D is unresolved. Germline-derived CDR1 and CDR2 are LGHNT and FRNRAP. The V gene lost 2 bases and the J gene lost 8 bases, with 13 bases spanning the gap. The CDR3 is 14 residues long. Here the CDR3 reads CASGLPYSVDTIYF. In DNA form, the CDR3 reads TGTGCTAGTGGTTTGCCCTACTCGGTAGACACCATATATTTT.

This clonotype was found a few times. The chain uses TRBV7-3 and TRBJ1-1, with D possibly being TRBD1 (6 bases). Trimming removed 2 bases from V and 1 base from J, with 11 bases in between. The V gene's germline CDR1 is SGHTA and CDR2 FQGTGA. The CDR3 length is 15 residues. Written as DNA, the CDR3 is TGTGCCAGCAGCTTAGGGGGCTCCTGGAACACTGAAGCTTTCTTT. This codes for CASSLGGSWNTEAFF.